Sequencing of this T cell receptor beta chain was carried out in a study of blood T cell repertoires in COVID-19. Study in general: Researchers got acute and convalescent COVID-19 samples from the United States, Italy and Spain.

The CDR3 has 15 residues. CDR1 and CDR2 from the germline V gene are SGHAT and FQNNGV. V was pared by 5 bases and J by 5 bases, with 16 bases between. Produced via immunoSEQ multiplex PCR; TCRdb's table is partial and in-frame only. Among some 230,000 clones, about 80% were seen once, and the ten largest hold 1.3%. This chain connects TRBV11-2 to TRBJ2-1; a possible D gene is TRBD2 (5 bases). Material for sequencing was PBMCs or T cells enriched from blood (not recorded which). The TCR sequence derives from a woman aged 40 to 55 with acute COVID-19. The DNA for the CDR3 is TGTGCCAGCAGCAATATGCAGCGGCTCCACAATGAGCAGTTCTTC. Amino acids: CASSNMQRLHNEQFF.